This is a list of T cell receptor beta chains from one sample in a study of CD8 T cells in Susac syndrome. TCRdb re-derived calls from the immunoSEQ multiplex PCR reads in MiXCR, one entry per CDR3 protein. The data show about 180,000 distinct CDR3 sequences, around 93% seen once. Input material: CD4+ T cells from PBMCs. The receptor source for this set is a human donor with multiple sclerosis. CDR3s include the opening cysteine and the closing phenylalanine or tryptophan. D genes are given only for firm matches. Some rows mark clone size as missing; the rest say once, few, many or name a class of expanded clone.

D gene	V gene	clone size	J gene	CDR3 DNA	CDR3 protein
.	TRBV27	.	TRBJ1-6	TGTGCCAGCAGTTTAGGTAATTCACCCCTCCACTTT	CASSLGNSPLHF
.	TRBV19	.	TRBJ2-5	TGTGCCAGTAGTAACGAACAGGGCGCGACCCAGTACTTC	CASSNEQGATQYF
TRBD1	TRBV12-3/TRBV12-4	.	TRBJ2-3	TGTGCCAGCAGTACCGGGACAGGCACAGATACGCAGTATTTT	CASSTGTGTDTQYF
.	TRBV2	.	TRBJ2-1	TGTGCCAGCAGGGATCCGGGGGAACGTGGTGAGCAGTTCTTC	CASRDPGERGEQFF
.	TRBV30	.	TRBJ1-5	TGTGCCTGGAGTGTATCAGGGGATCAGCCCCAGCATTTT	CAWSVSGDQPQHF
TRBD1	TRBV11-2	.	TRBJ1-6	TGTGCCAGCAGCGTGGACAGGAGCTCCTATAATTCACCCCTCCACTTT	CASSVDRSSYNSPLHF
.	TRBV13	.	TRBJ2-1	TGTGCCAGCAGCCCACTCATCCTCCAGGGCTCTATCTACAATGAGCAGTTCTTC	CASSPLILQGSIYNEQFF
.	TRBV6-6	.	TRBJ1-1	TGTGCCAGCAGTTATCAGGGGACGAACACTGAAGCTTTCTTT	CASSYQGTNTEAFF
TRBD1	TRBV5-4	.	TRBJ1-1	TGTGCCAGCAGCTCCGAAACCGATACGGACAGGGGGACTGAAGCTTTCTTT	CASSSETDTDRGTEAFF
.	TRBV27	.	TRBJ2-1	TGTGCCAGCAGTTCCAGGGACTACAATGAGCAGTTCTTC	CASSSRDYNEQFF
.	TRBV9	.	TRBJ1-3	TGTGCCAGCAGCGCAGGGTTTTCCTCTGGAAACACCATATATTTT	CASSAGFSSGNTIYF
.	TRBV6-6	once	TRBJ1-2	TGTGCCAGCAGTTACTCGCCTAACCTCCAGGATGGCTACACCTTC	CASSYSPNLQDGYTF
TRBD2	TRBV25-1	.	TRBJ2-2	TGTGCCAGCACAACTAGCGGGAGGTCCGACGGGGAGCTGTTTTTT	CASTTSGRSDGELFF
TRBD2	TRBV20-1	once	TRBJ2-5	TGCAGTGCTAGAGATCTCAGCGAGCGGGGGGGCACTGAGACCCAGTACTTC	CSARDLSERGGTETQYF
.	TRBV30	once	TRBJ2-7	TGTGCCTGGAGTGTAGCTAGGGAGCAGTACTTC	CAWSVAREQYF
TRBD1	TRBV2	.	TRBJ2-7	TGTGCCAGCAGACAGGGGCTTACCTACGAGCAGTACTTC	CASRQGLTYEQYF
.	TRBV30	few	TRBJ2-5	TGTGCCTGGAGTAACCCCTCAACCGCCTCCCAGTACTTC	CAWSNPSTASQYF
.	TRBV7-8	.	TRBJ1-2	TGTGCCAGCAGCTTGGACGGCCCCTATGGCTACACCTTC	CASSLDGPYGYTF
.	TRBV1	.	TRBJ2-7	.	CTSSQVGQGAYEQYF
TRBD1	TRBV20-1	.	TRBJ2-1	TGCAGTGCTCGTCCGGAGACAGGGCTTTCATTTTCCTACAATGAGCAGTTCTTC	CSARPETGLSFSYNEQFF
TRBD1	TRBV9	once	TRBJ2-2	TGTGCCAGCGGACAGGGTGGGAACACCGGGGAGCTGTTTTTT	CASGQGGNTGELFF
TRBD1	TRBV10-3	.	TRBJ1-2	TGTGCCATCAGTAACAGGGGGGACTATGGCTACACCTTC	CAISNRGDYGYTF
TRBD1	TRBV28	.	TRBJ1-1	TGTGCCAGCAGAACAGGGGAGGACACTGAAGCTTTCTTT	CASRTGEDTEAFF
.	TRBV29-1	.	TRBJ2-5	TGCAGCGTTGAAAAATGGGGGATCAGGCAAGAGACCCAGTACTTC	CSVEKWGIRQETQYF
.	TRBV6-2/TRBV6-3	.	TRBJ2-7	TGTGCCAGCACCCTCCCCGGGACTCGAGGCTACGAGCAGTACTTC	CASTLPGTRGYEQYF
.	TRBV29-1	.	TRBJ1-2	TGCAGCGCTGCCGGGGGAGACTATGGCTACACCTTC	CSAAGGDYGYTF
.	TRBV11-2	.	TRBJ1-4	TGTGCCAGCAGGGGGCAAAGTGAAAAACTGTTTTTT	CASRGQSEKLFF
TRBD1	TRBV18	.	TRBJ1-1	TGTGCCAGCTCACCCGGACAGGGGTTCTCTGAAGCTTTCTTT	CASSPGQGFSEAFF
.	TRBV10-3	.	TRBJ1-5	TGTGCCATCAGTGAGTCAGGGACAAATCAGCCCCAGCATTTT	CAISESGTNQPQHF
TRBD2	TRBV3-1	.	TRBJ2-1	TGTGCCAGCAGCCCCCGTCTAGGACTAGCGAGGAATGAGCAGTTCTTC	CASSPRLGLARNEQFF
.	TRBV4-1	.	TRBJ1-5	TGCGCCAGCAGCCAAGGTGGGGTACCCAATCAGCCCCAGCATTTT	CASSQGGVPNQPQHF
.	TRBV7-9	.	TRBJ1-1	TGTGCCAGCAGCCCCTTGGGGAACACTGAAGCTTTCTTT	CASSPLGNTEAFF
.	TRBV7-2	.	TRBJ2-7	TGTGCCAGCAGCGCCCTCCGGGACACTTTCGAGCAGTACTTC	CASSALRDTFEQYF
.	TRBV3-1	once	TRBJ2-7	TGTGCCAGCAGCCAGAGCAGATTCGGACGATCGGGGGAGCAGTACTTC	CASSQSRFGRSGEQYF
TRBD2	TRBV12-5	.	TRBJ2-7	TGTGCTAGTGGCACGGGACTAGATTACGAGCAGTACTTC	CASGTGLDYEQYF
.	TRBV30	.	TRBJ1-5	TGTGCCTGGAGTGAACAGAGCAATCAGCCCCAGCATTTT	CAWSEQSNQPQHF
.	TRBV9	.	TRBJ1-2	TGTGCCAGCAGCCTGCTGGAGGGGAGAAACTATGGCTACACCTTC	CASSLLEGRNYGYTF
TRBD2	TRBV12-3/TRBV12-4	.	TRBJ2-2	TGTGCCAGCAGGTCGGGACTAGGGCCCGGGGAGCTGTTTTTT	CASRSGLGPGELFF
TRBD2	TRBV20-1	.	TRBJ2-1	TGCAGTGCTAAGGGCGGGAGCTCCTACAATGAGCAGTTCTTC	CSAKGGSSYNEQFF
.	TRBV6-1	few	TRBJ1-5	TGTGCCAGCAGCGCAACGGACGGAGATCAGCCCCAGCATTTT	CASSATDGDQPQHF
.	TRBV5-4	.	TRBJ2-5	TGTGCCAGCAGCTTCGAGCGGGTACAAGAGACCCAGTACTTC	CASSFERVQETQYF